One sample yielded the 27 T cell receptor beta chains listed below, sequenced in a study of early stage breast cancer tumors. Sequenced by immunoSEQ multiplex PCR; TCRdb stores in-frame clones only, minus some. This table has 25,000 to 35,000 clones, around 75% appearing once. The sequencing input was blood. These receptors all come from a person aged 40 to 49 with breast cancer.

The chain employs TRBV18 and TRBJ2-5, with 10 bases lining up with TRBD2. The CDR3 extends over 14 amino acids. Germline CDR1 reads KGHSH; CDR2 reads LQKENI. V shed 3 bases, J shed 5 bases, and the junction held 3 bases outside the gene matches. The CDR3 bases are TGTGCCAGCTCACCCGAGACTAGCGGGGAGACCCAGTACTTC. Translating it yields CASSPETSGETQYF.

The rearrangement joins TRBV4-1 to TRBJ2-7; 10 bases are shared with TRBD2. The CDR3 sequence is 16 residues long. With 2 bases clipped from V and 4 bases from J, the junction kept 8 bases outside the gene matches. The germline V gene has CDR1 MGHRA and CDR2 YSYEKL. CDR3 sequence reads: CASSQSTSGNSYEQYF. CDR3 sequence (DNA): TGCGCCAGCAGCCAAAGTACTAGCGGGAATTCTTACGAGCAGTACTTC.

The chain joins TRBV7-9 to TRBJ2-2; 11 bases are a match to TRBD2. CDR3 size: 19 residues. V was clipped by 5 bases and J by 3 bases; unmatched bases: 14. Germline CDR1 SEHNR, CDR2 FQNEAQ (reference sequence). The CDR3 nucleotides are TGTGCCAGCAGCGCAAAACGTACTAGCGGGAGATCGTACACCGGGGAGCTGTTTTTT. Encoded protein: CASSAKRTSGRSYTGELFF.

The chain recombines TRBV7-2 with TRBJ1-1; TRBD1 might be the D (6 bases). CDR1 is SGHTA and CDR2 is FQGNSA in the germline V gene. V shed 3 bases and J shed 0 bases, with 11 bases lying between them. CDR3 length: 15 amino acids. The chain's CDR3 is CASSFDRSLNTEAFF. CDR3 nucleotide sequence: TGTGCCAGCAGCTTTGACAGGAGCTTGAACACTGAAGCTTTCTTT. The whole variable domain, remainder taken from reference TRBV7-2 and TRBJ1-1, is GAGVSQSPSNKVTEKGKDVELRCDPISGHTALYWYRQSLGQGLEFLIYFQGNSAPDKSGLPSDRFSAERTGGSVSTLTIQRTQQEDSAVYLCASSFDRSLNTEAFFGQGTRLTVV.

The J gene is TRBJ2-5, the V gene TRBV30; possibly TRBD2 for D (6 bases). This CDR3 has 14 residues. The germline CDR1 and CDR2 sequences are GTSNPN and SVGIG (reference sequence). The V end was cut by 4 bases, the J end by 3 bases, with 15 bases between. The CDR3 protein is CAWNPREEEETQYF. The CDR3 region has the DNA TGTGCCTGGAACCCCAGGGAGGAAGAAGAGACCCAGTACTTC.

The CDR3 DNA sequence: TGTGCCAGCAGCTTAGCTGCGGCGGGAGGGCAAGAGACCCAGTACTTC. Protein product: CASSLAAAGGQETQYF. The chain links TRBV7-2 to TRBJ2-5; 9 bases line up with TRBD2. Per germline, CDR1 SGHTA and CDR2 FQGNSA. Trimming cost V 0 bases and J 2 bases; bases outside gene matches: 4. This CDR3 is 16 amino acids long.

The chain is built from TRBV6-5 and TRBJ2-2; 7 bases fit TRBD1. Germline CDR1 reads MNHEY; CDR2 reads SVGAGI. This CDR3 spans 14 amino acids. V was pared by 2 bases and J by 7 bases, with 4 bases of the junction left unmatched. CDR3 sequence: CASSYLTGDGELFF. The CDR3 coding sequence is TGTGCCAGCAGTTACCTAACAGGGGACGGGGAGCTGTTTTTT.

The genes are TRBV12-5 and TRBJ2-1; TRBD1 agrees at 10 bases. Germline V gene data show CDR1 as LGHNT and CDR2 as FRNRAP. CDR3 size: 16 residues. V shed 2 bases, J shed 7 bases, and the junction held 8 bases outside the gene matches. The CDR3 loop reads CASGLPGGQGGNEQFF. The CDR3, as DNA: TGTGCTAGTGGTTTGCCCGGTGGACAGGGGGGGAATGAGCAGTTCTTC.

The chain links TRBV18 to TRBJ2-1; D is ambiguous. The CDR3 is 21 residues long. Germline V gene data show CDR1 as KGHSH and CDR2 as LQKENI. Trimming took off 3 bases at V and 14 bases at J, with 41 bases between the two ends. CDR3 residues: CASSPRFGSAGSTKLLRPEFF. CDR3 nucleotide sequence: TGTGCCAGCTCACCCCGGTTTGGTAGTGCTGGGTCTACTAAACTTCTACGGCCGGAGTTCTTC.

The chain uses TRBV9 and TRBJ2-2; 9 nucleotides line up with TRBD2. Trimming at V came to 1 base and at J to 3 bases, leaving 13 bases not matched to a gene. Germline values: CDR1 SGDLS, CDR2 YYNGEE. This CDR3 is 19 amino acids long. The CDR3 DNA follows: TGTGCCAGCAGCGTATCCCCGGGGGTCTTAGCGGGAGACACCGGGGAGCTGTTTTTT. Its translation: CASSVSPGVLAGDTGELFF.

The chain combines TRBV7-9 with TRBJ2-3, with 7 nucleotides matching TRBD2. The CDR3 covers 19 residues. Germline assignment: CDR1 SEHNR and CDR2 FQNEAQ (reference sequence). V dropped 4 bases and J dropped 0; count of bases not matched to a gene: 16. The chain's CDR3 is CASSSRVAGVAHSTDTQYF. The CDR3 DNA is TGTGCCAGCAGCTCTAGGGTGGCGGGAGTAGCCCACAGCACAGATACGCAGTATTTT.

The V and J genes are TRBV19 and TRBJ1-4, with D hard to call. The germline V gene encodes CDR1 LNHDA and CDR2 SQIVND (reference sequence). CDR3 length: 14 amino acids. The V gene lost 3 bases and the J gene lost 7 bases, with 12 bases spanning the gap. The CDR3 is CASSITGGSEKLFF. The CDR3 DNA follows: TGTGCCAGTAGTATCACGGGAGGGAGTGAAAAACTGTTTTTT.

V gene TRBV30 combines with J gene TRBJ1-2; possible D gene TRBD1, 5 bases. This CDR3 spans 13 amino acids. V shed 3 bases and J shed 3 bases, with 11 bases lying between them. CDR1 and CDR2 (germline): GTSNPN, SVGIG (reference sequence). The CDR3 region has the DNA TGTGCCTGGAGGGGGGAGGGGTACTATGGCTACACCTTC. Protein product: CAWRGEGYYGYTF.

V is TRBV19 and J is TRBJ1-2, with D unclear. Per the germline V gene, CDR1 is LNHDA and CDR2 is SQIVND (reference sequence). This CDR3 spans 14 amino acids. V was cut by 7 bases and J by 2 bases, with 14 bases left in between. CDR3: CASNRPGVNYGYTF. The CDR3 nucleotides are TGTGCCAGTAACCGGCCAGGCGTAAACTATGGCTACACCTTC.

The genes are TRBV11-2 and TRBJ2-1; a weak D match, TRBD2 (6 bases). CDR3 length: 15 residues. Germline lookup yields CDR1 SGHAT and CDR2 FQNNGV. V lost 0 bases and J lost 9, with 15 bases in between. This chain's CDR3 is CASSLELAYGSEQFF. CDR3 coding DNA: TGTGCCAGCAGCTTAGAACTCGCGTACGGGAGTGAGCAGTTCTTC.

The chain employs TRBV20-1 and TRBJ2-1; D gene unclear. Germline CDR1 reads DFQATT; CDR2 reads SNEGSKA (reference sequence). The CDR3 runs to 11 residues. V lost 5 bases to trimming and J lost 10 bases, with 12 bases between them. The CDR3 is CSAAPKLEQFF. CDR3 DNA sequence: TGCAGTGCTGCCCCTAAGTTGGAGCAGTTCTTC.

The chain is built from TRBV7-2 and TRBJ1-2; a possible D gene is TRBD1 (5 bases). Trimming stripped 0 bases from V and 4 bases from J, with 15 bases between. The germline V gene has CDR1 SGHTA and CDR2 FQGNSA. This CDR3 region has 16 residues. CDR3 loop: CASSLADVGGSYGYTF. CDR3 DNA: TGTGCCAGCAGCTTAGCCGACGTCGGGGGAAGCTATGGCTACACCTTC. Full variable domain (remainder filled in from reference TRBV7-2 and TRBJ1-2): GAGVSQSPSNKVTEKGKDVELRCDPISGHTALYWYRQSLGQGLEFLIYFQGNSAPDKSGLPSDRFSAERTGGSVSTLTIQRTQQEDSAVYLCASSLADVGGSYGYTFGSGTRLTVV.

This clone was recorded only once. This chain connects TRBV5-4 to TRBJ2-5; perhaps D is TRBD1 or TRBD2 (5 bases each). Germline V gives CDR1 SGHNT, CDR2 YYREEE (reference sequence). The CDR3 sequence is 14 residues long. The V end was cut by 5 bases, the J end by 5 bases, with 16 bases between. In DNA, the CDR3 is TGTGCCAGCAGAGGGGACGTTGTGGGGGAGACCCAGTACTTC. This sequence encodes CASRGDVVGETQYF.

This sequence joins TRBV29-1 and TRBJ2-7; D uncertain. Germline-derived CDR1 and CDR2 are SQVTM and ANQGSEA. V was pared by 4 bases and J by 6 bases, with 19 bases between. The length of the CDR3 is 14 residues. The CDR3 protein is CSVGDRDSGGEQYF. The DNA for the CDR3 is TGCAGCGTTGGCGATAGGGATTCAGGCGGCGAGCAGTACTTC.

The chain is built from TRBV5-1 and TRBJ1-1; D is possibly TRBD1 (5 bases). Trimming left V 1 base short and J 6 bases short, with 16 bases between. CDR3 length: 15 amino acids. In germline, CDR1 is SGHRS, CDR2 YFSETQ. CDR3 protein: CASSLYPGSGAEAFF. In DNA, the CDR3 is TGCGCCAGCAGCTTGTATCCAGGGTCAGGAGCTGAAGCTTTCTTT.

This chain joins TRBV5-4 and TRBJ2-5; possibly TRBD1 or TRBD2 for D (5 bases each). Germline CDR1 reads SGHNT; CDR2 reads YYREEE (reference sequence). Trimming stripped 5 bases from V and 0 bases from J, with 17 bases between. The CDR3 contains 16 residues. CDR3 amino acids: CASSSGTVKYQETQYF. The CDR3 region has the DNA TGTGCCAGCAGTTCCGGGACGGTGAAATACCAAGAGACCCAGTACTTC.

J is TRBJ1-3 and V is TRBV4-2; D uncertain. The CDR3 loop spans 13 amino acids. Germline V gene data show CDR1 as LGHNA and CDR2 as YNFKEQ. With 0 bases removed from V and 7 bases from J, the gap between germline ends came to 7 bases. CDR3 nucleotide sequence: TGTGCCAGCAGCCAAGACCAGGTGAACACCATATATTTT. Encoded protein: CASSQDQVNTIYF.

The rearrangement uses TRBV9 and TRBJ2-7; 8 bases line up with TRBD1. Unmatched junction bases numbered 0, after V lost 3 bases and J lost 4 bases. Germline V gives CDR1 SGDLS, CDR2 YYNGEE. The CDR3 totals 12 residues. In DNA, the CDR3 is TGTGCCAGCAGCGGACAGGGGTACGAGCAGTACTTC. The encoded protein is CASSGQGYEQYF.

The V call is TRBV4-3, the J call TRBJ2-3; D perhaps matches TRBD2 (6 bases). The CDR3 length is 14 residues. Germline V gives CDR1 LGHNA, CDR2 YSLEER. The V and J ends lost 5 bases and 4 bases respectively, with 13 bases between them. CDR3 protein: CASSREGGADTQYF. CDR3 DNA sequence: TGCGCCAGCAGCAGAGAGGGAGGTGCAGATACGCAGTATTTT.

The chain couples TRBV2 to TRBJ2-3, with D possibly TRBD2 on 5 matching bases. The CDR3 is 14 amino acids. Trimming shortened V by 6 bases and J by 4 bases, and 14 bases separated the two germline ends. CDR1 is SNHLY, CDR2 FYNNEI, per germline. CDR3 loop: CASRGDSSADTQYF. The DNA of the CDR3 is TGTGCCAGCAGGGGAGATAGCTCCGCAGATACGCAGTATTTT.

The V gene is TRBV4-1, the J gene TRBJ1-1; D remains ambiguous. Trimming shortened V by 2 bases and J by 1 base, and 8 bases separated the two germline ends. Germline CDR1 MGHRA, CDR2 YSYEKL. The CDR3 spans 14 residues. The CDR3 protein is CASSQPTRNTEAFF. CDR3 nucleotides: TGCGCCAGCAGCCAACCTACACGGAACACTGAAGCTTTCTTT.

This chain links TRBV11-1 with TRBJ1-1, with D tentatively TRBD1 (5 bases). Germline V lookup: CDR1 SGHAT, CDR2 FQDESV (reference sequence). V lost 3 bases and J 1 base, leaving 9 bases between the germline ends. The CDR3 runs 14 residues. The CDR3 DNA sequence: TGTGCCAGCAGCTTGGTGGGGGGGAACACTGAAGCTTTCTTT. This encodes CASSLVGGNTEAFF.